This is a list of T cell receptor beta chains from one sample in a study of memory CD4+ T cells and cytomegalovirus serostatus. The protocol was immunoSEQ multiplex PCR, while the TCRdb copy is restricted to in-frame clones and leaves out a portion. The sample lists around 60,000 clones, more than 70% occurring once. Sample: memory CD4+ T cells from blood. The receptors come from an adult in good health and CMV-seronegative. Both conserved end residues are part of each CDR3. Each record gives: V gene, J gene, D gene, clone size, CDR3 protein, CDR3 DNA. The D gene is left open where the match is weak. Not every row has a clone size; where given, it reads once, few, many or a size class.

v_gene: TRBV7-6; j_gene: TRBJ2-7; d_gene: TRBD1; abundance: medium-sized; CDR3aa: CASSQGTGGARVQYF; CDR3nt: TGTGCCAGCAGCCAGGGGACAGGGGGCGCGAGGGTGCAGTACTTC
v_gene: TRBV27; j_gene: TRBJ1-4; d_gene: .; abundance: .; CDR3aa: CASSWGGRQNEKLFF; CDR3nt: TGTGCCAGCAGCTGGGGGGGCCGCCAAAATGAAAAACTGTTTTTT
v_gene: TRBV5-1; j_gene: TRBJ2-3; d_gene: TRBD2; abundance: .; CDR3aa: CASSAGLAGVGADTQYF; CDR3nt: TGCGCCAGCAGCGCGGGACTAGCGGGAGTAGGTGCAGATACGCAGTATTTT
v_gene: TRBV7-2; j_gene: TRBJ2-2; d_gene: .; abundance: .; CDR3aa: CASSLFSKNTGELFF; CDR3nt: TGTGCCAGCAGCTTATTCTCTAAGAACACCGGGGAGCTGTTTTTT
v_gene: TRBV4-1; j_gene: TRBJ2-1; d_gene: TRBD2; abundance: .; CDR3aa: CASSQDGGGSSYNEQFF; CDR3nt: TGCGCCAGCAGCCAAGATGGGGGGGGGAGCTCCTACAATGAGCAGTTCTTC
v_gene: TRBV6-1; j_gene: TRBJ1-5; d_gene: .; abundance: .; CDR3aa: CASSEVWAGVSNQPQHF; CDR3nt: TGTGCCAGCAGTGAGGTGTGGGCAGGGGTTAGCAATCAGCCCCAGCATTTT
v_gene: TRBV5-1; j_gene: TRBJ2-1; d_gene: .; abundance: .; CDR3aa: CASSLSQGLHEQFF; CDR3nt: TGCGCCAGCAGCTTGTCACAGGGCCTGCATGAGCAGTTCTTC
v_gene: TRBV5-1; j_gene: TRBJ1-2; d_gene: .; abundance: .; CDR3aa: CASSIDSYGYTF; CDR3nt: TGCGCCAGCAGCATAGACAGCTATGGCTACACCTTC
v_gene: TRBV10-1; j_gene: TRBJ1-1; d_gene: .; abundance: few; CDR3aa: CASSTTGTGTEAFF; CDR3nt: TGCGCCAGCAGTACCACTGGGACGGGTACTGAAGCTTTCTTT
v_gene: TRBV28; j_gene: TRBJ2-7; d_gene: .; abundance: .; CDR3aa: CASTDAGTSYEQYF; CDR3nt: TGTGCCAGCACCGACGCCGGGACTTCCTACGAGCAGTACTTC
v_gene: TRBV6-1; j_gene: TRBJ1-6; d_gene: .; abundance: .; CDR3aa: CASSEGQDSPLHF; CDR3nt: TGTGCCAGCAGTGAAGGACAGGATTCACCCCTCCACTTT
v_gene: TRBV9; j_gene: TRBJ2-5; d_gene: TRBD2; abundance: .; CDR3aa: CASSVGSSGKQETQYF; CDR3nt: TGTGCCAGCAGCGTAGGGTCTAGCGGGAAGCAAGAGACCCAGTACTTC
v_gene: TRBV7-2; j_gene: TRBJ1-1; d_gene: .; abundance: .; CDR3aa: CASSRSPRNTEAFF; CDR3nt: TGTGCCAGCAGCCGATCCCCCCGGAACACTGAAGCTTTCTTT
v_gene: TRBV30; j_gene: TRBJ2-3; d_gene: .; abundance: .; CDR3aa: CAFRLPGTDTQYF; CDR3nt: TGTGCCTTCAGACTCCCGGGCACAGATACGCAGTATTTT
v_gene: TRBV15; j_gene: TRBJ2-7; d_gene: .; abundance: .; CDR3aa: CATSRGRGLGYEQYF; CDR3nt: TGTGCCACCAGCAGGGGCCGGGGACTCGGCTACGAGCAGTACTTC
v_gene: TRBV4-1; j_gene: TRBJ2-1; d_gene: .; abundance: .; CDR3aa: CASSPRPRYEQFF; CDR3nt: TGCGCCAGCAGCCCTCGTCCCCGGTATGAGCAGTTCTTC
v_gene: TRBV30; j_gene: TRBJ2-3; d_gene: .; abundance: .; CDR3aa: CAWSTGSGDTQYF; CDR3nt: TGTGCCTGGAGCACAGGGTCCGGAGATACGCAGTATTTT
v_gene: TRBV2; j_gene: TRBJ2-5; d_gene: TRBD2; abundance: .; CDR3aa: CASTKFSGLAESWRGETQYF; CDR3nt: TGTGCCAGCACTAAATTTTCGGGACTAGCGGAAAGCTGGAGAGGGGAGACCCAGTACTTC
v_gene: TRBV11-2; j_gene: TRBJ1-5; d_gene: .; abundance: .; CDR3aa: CASSFLGQPQHF; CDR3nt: TGTGCCAGCAGCTTTTTGGGGCAGCCCCAGCATTTT
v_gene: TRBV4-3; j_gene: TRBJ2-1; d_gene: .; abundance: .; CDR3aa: CASSQERAINEQFF; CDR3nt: TGCGCCAGCAGCCAAGAAAGGGCCATCAATGAGCAGTTCTTC
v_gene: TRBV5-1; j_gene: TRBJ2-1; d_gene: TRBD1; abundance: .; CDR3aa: CASGGQGAGNEQFF; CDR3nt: TGCGCCAGCGGAGGACAGGGGGCGGGGAATGAGCAGTTCTTC
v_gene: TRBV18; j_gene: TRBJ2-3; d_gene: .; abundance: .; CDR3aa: CASSPRGADTQYF; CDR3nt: TGTGCCAGCTCACCACGAGGGGCAGATACGCAGTATTTT
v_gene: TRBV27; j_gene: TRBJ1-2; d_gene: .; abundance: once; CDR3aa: CASRPLDGTPNGYTF; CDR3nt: TGTGCCAGCAGACCCCTTGACGGGACGCCAAATGGCTACACCTTC
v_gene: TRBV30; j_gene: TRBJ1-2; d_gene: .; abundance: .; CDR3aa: CAWSVGDSSSF; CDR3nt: TGTGCCTGGAGTGTGGGGGATAGTAGTAGCTTC
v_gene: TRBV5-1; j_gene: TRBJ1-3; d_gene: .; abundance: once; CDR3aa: CASSPGRLSGNTIYF; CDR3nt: TGCGCCAGCAGCCCGGGACGCCTCTCTGGAAACACCATATATTTT
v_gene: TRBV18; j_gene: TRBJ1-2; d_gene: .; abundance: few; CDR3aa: CASSDSISSDGYTF; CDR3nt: TGTGCCAGCTCAGACAGTATTTCTTCAGATGGCTACACCTTC
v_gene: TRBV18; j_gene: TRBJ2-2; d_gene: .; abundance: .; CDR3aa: CASSPFTGELFF; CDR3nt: TGTGCCAGCTCCCCGTTCACCGGGGAGCTGTTTTTT
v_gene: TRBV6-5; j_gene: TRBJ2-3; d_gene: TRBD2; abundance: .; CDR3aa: CASSRAGAGADTQYF; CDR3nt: TGTGCCAGCAGTCGAGCGGGAGCCGGGGCAGATACGCAGTATTTT
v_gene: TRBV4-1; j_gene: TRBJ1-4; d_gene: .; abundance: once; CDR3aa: CASSRSGRPNEKLFF; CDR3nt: TGCGCCAGCAGCCGAAGCGGACGGCCTAATGAAAAACTGTTTTTT
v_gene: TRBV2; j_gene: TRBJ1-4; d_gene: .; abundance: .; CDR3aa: CASTRGRVDSEKLFF; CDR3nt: TGTGCCAGCACTCGAGGGAGGGTGGATAGCGAAAAACTGTTTTTT
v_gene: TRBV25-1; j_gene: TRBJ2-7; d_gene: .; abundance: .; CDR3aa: CASSQGGGYEQYF; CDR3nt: TGTGCCAGCAGCCAGGGGGGCGGCTACGAGCAGTACTTC
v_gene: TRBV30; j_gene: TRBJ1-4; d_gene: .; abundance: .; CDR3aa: CAWSPGVTNEKLFF; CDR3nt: TGTGCCTGGAGTCCCGGGGTAACTAATGAAAAACTGTTTTTT
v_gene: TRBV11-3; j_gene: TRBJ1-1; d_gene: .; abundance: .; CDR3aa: CASSQGNTPNTEAFF; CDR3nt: TGTGCCAGCAGCCAAGGCAACACACCGAACACTGAAGCTTTCTTT
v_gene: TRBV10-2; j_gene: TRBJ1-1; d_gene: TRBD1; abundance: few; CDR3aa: CASRTGGYEAFF; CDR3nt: TGCGCCAGCAGAACAGGGGGCTACGAAGCTTTCTTT
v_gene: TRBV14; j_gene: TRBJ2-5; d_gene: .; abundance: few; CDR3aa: CASSQVPDRKGTQYF; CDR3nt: TGTGCCAGCAGCCAAGTCCCTGACCGAAAAGGGACCCAGTACTTC
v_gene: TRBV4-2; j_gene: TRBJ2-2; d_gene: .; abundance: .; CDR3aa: CASSQDPVNTGELFF; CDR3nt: TGTGCCAGCAGCCAAGATCCGGTCAACACCGGGGAGCTGTTTTTT
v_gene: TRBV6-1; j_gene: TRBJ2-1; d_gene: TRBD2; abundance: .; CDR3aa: CASYSGGANNEQFF; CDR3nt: TGTGCCAGTTATAGCGGGGGGGCCAACAATGAGCAGTTCTTC
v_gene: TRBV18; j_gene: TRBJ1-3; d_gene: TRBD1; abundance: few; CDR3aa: CASSPGTGRPAGNTIYF; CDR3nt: TGTGCCAGCTCACCTGGGACAGGGAGGCCAGCTGGAAACACCATATATTTT
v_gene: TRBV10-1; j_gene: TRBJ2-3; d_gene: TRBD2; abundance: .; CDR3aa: CASSPGGSRTDTQYF; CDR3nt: TGCGCCAGCAGTCCCGGCGGGAGCCGCACAGATACGCAGTATTTT
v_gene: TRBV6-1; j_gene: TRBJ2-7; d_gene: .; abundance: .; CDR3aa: CASSEGNRVYEQYF; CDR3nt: TGTGCCAGCAGTGAAGGGAACAGGGTCTACGAGCAGTACTTC
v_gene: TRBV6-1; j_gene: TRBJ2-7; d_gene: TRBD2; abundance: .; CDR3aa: CASSPAGGEYF; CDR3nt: TGTGCCAGCAGTCCGGCGGGGGGGGAGTACTTC
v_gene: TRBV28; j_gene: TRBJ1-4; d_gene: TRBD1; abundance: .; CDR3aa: CASSLGQGGNEKLFF; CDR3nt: TGTGCCAGCAGTTTAGGACAGGGGGGGAATGAAAAACTGTTTTTT
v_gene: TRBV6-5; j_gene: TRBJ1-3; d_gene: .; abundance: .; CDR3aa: CASSWTLSHSGNTIYF; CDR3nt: TGTGCCAGCAGTTGGACCTTATCCCACTCTGGAAACACCATATATTTT
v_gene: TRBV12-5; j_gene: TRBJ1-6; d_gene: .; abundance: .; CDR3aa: CASGLTTGFGSYNSPLHF; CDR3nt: TGTGCTAGTGGTTTGACTACAGGGTTCGGCTCCTATAATTCACCCCTCCACTTT
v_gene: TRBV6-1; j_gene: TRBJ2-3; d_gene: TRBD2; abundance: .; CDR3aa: CASRDLAGGVTQYF; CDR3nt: TGTGCCAGCAGGGACCTAGCGGGGGGGGTTACGCAGTATTTT